These 14 T cell receptor beta chains were all obtained from the same sample, sequenced in a study of T-cell reconstitution after alpha-beta-depleted transplantation in children. Unique molecular identifiers were built into the TCRbeta library. TCRdb passed the PCR reads through MiXCR, listing each CDR3 protein once. The repertoire holds 400,000 to 450,000 distinct CDR3 sequences, with 43% as singletons. The sample here was PBMCs, taken before TCRalphabeta/CD19-depleted stem cell transplant. Receptors originate from a girl between 2 and 10 years old with aplastic anemia, due to receive a stem cell transplant.

This clonotype has at least ten counts. This chain connects TRBV20-1 to TRBJ2-3, with D maybe TRBD1 (6 bases). The CDR3 sequence is 14 residues long. CDR1 is DFQATT and CDR2 is SNEGSKA in the germline V gene (reference sequence). V dropped 3 bases and J dropped 2 bases, with 12 bases sitting between them. The CDR3 loop is CSASDRLNTDTQYF. In DNA form, the CDR3 reads TGCAGTGCTAGCGACAGGCTAAACACAGATACGCAGTATTTT.

The table lists this clonotype with a few counts. This rearrangement joins TRBV5-6 to TRBJ2-5; D is possibly TRBD1 or TRBD2 (6 bases each). There are 17 residues in the CDR3. Deletions cut 6 bases from V and 0 bases from J, with 21 bases between. CDR1 SGHDT and CDR2 YYEEEE come from the germline V gene. In nucleotides, the CDR3 is TGTGCCAGCATCATCACCGGGGGCGCCGGGTACCAAGAGACCCAGTACTTC. This codes for CASIITGGAGYQETQYF. Together with reference TRBV5-6 and TRBJ2-5, the CDR3 gives the full variable domain: DAGVTQSPTHLIKTRGQQVTLRCSPKSGHDTVSWYQQALGQGPQFIFQYYEEEERQRGNFPDRFSGHQFPNYSSELNVNALLLGDSALYLCASIITGGAGYQETQYFGPGTRLLVL.

The CDR3 DNA reads TGCAGCGCACGTCTCGGGCTAGCGGGAAGGTCCGGGGAGCTGTTTTTT. Encoded protein: CSARLGLAGRSGELFF. The J gene is TRBJ2-2, the V gene TRBV29-1; 9 bases are a match to TRBD2. The CDR3 contains 16 residues. V was pared by 7 bases and J by 6 bases, with 15 bases of the junction left unmatched. Per germline, CDR1 SQVTM and CDR2 ANQGSEA.

The CDR3 here is CASSYSRGPQETQYF. CDR3 DNA: TGTGCCAGCAGTTACTCGAGGGGGCCCCAAGAGACCCAGTACTTC. V and J are TRBV6-5 and TRBJ2-5; 7 bases agree with TRBD1. The CDR3 runs to 15 residues. Germline trimming cut 0 bases from V and 1 base from J; bases unmatched to any gene: 2. Germline V gene lookup returns CDR1 MNHEY and CDR2 SVGAGI.

The rearrangement joins TRBV19 to TRBJ1-1; perhaps TRBD1 as D (6 bases). CDR1 and CDR2 (germline): LNHDA, SQIVND (reference sequence). The germline V and J ends were trimmed by 8 bases and 4 bases, with 14 bases remaining between them. The CDR3 has 13 residues. CDR3 region: CASGGAESTEAFF. The CDR3, as DNA: TGTGCCAGTGGGGGGGCCGAGAGCACTGAAGCTTTCTTT.

The V gene is TRBV27, the J gene TRBJ2-5; D perhaps matches TRBD2 (5 bases). Per the germline V gene, CDR1 is MNHEY and CDR2 is SMNVEV (reference sequence). The CDR3 loop spans 15 amino acids. Trimming left V 5 bases short and J 6 bases short, with 19 bases between. CDR3 sequence: CASSAWTRAGQTQYF. CDR3 coding DNA: TGTGCCAGCAGTGCATGGACCCGGGCGGGTCAGACCCAGTACTTC.

This clonotype was picked up many times. The chain carries TRBV11-2 and TRBJ2-4; TRBD2 matches 7 bases. V gave up 1 base and J gave up 1 base; unmatched junction bases: 10. Germline CDR1 is SGHAT and CDR2 is FQNNGV. CDR3 size: 18 residues. CDR3 sequence reads: CASSLGQRDGGAKNIQYF. The CDR3 region has the DNA TGTGCCAGCAGCTTAGGTCAGCGGGACGGGGGGGCCAAAAACATTCAGTACTTC.

The V and J genes are TRBV27 and TRBJ2-5, with TRBD1 matching 7 bases. Germline-derived CDR1 and CDR2 are MNHEY and SMNVEV (reference sequence). The CDR3 has 13 residues. With V trimmed by 4 bases and J by 4 bases, 3 bases remained unmatched. CDR3 coding DNA: TGTGCCAGCAGTTCCAGGACAGGAGAGACCCAGTACTTC. The encoded protein is CASSSRTGETQYF.

V usage is TRBV29-1 and J usage is TRBJ2-2; D call uncertain. This CDR3 is built from 12 residues. Germline V gene data show CDR1 as SQVTM and CDR2 as ANQGSEA. The V end lost 3 bases, the J end lost 5 bases, and 7 bases lay between the germline ends. CDR3 in DNA: TGCAGCGTTGATCCTGGGACCGGGGAGCTGTTTTTT. Translated, it gives CSVDPGTGELFF.

This chain connects TRBV18 to TRBJ2-5; 9 bases are a match to TRBD1. Germline lookup yields CDR1 KGHSH and CDR2 LQKENI. Losses at the gene ends were 6 bases for V and 5 bases for J; bases not matched to a gene: 7. The CDR3 extends over 14 amino acids. In DNA, the CDR3 is TGTGCCAGCTCCCGGGACAGGGAATCGGAGACCCAGTACTTC. Amino acid sequence: CASSRDRESETQYF.

The rearrangement uses TRBV20-1 and TRBJ2-3; 12 bases are shared with TRBD2. Germline-derived CDR1 and CDR2 are DFQATT and SNEGSKA (reference sequence). This CDR3 is built from 18 residues. V lost 0 bases, J lost 0 bases, and 7 bases stayed unmatched. In nucleotides, the CDR3 is TGCAGTGCTAGAGACCCGACTAGCGGGAGTGTTAGCACAGATACGCAGTATTTT. Translation gives CSARDPTSGSVSTDTQYF.

This chain uses TRBV12-3 or TRBV12-4 with TRBJ1-3; D is undetermined. The CDR3 is made up of 15 amino acids. V lost 6 bases to trimming and J lost 2 bases, with 14 bases between them. CDR3 coding DNA: TGTGCCAGCAGCCAACGAAGACATCCTGGAAACACCATATATTTT. Residues: CASSQRRHPGNTIYF.

The genes are TRBV2 and TRBJ2-7, with 7 bases lining up with TRBD1. The CDR3 is made up of 11 amino acids. Germline V lookup: CDR1 SNHLY, CDR2 FYNNEI. Germline trimming cut 7 bases from V and 7 bases from J; bases unmatched to any gene: 4. The CDR3, as DNA: TGTGCCAGCAATAGGGGGCAAGAGCAGTACTTC. This codes for CASNRGQEQYF. Complete variable domain (other parts from reference TRBV2 and TRBJ2-7): EPEVTQTPSHQVTQMGQEVILRCVPISNHLYFYWYRQILGQKVEFLVSFYNNEISEKSEIFDDQFSVERPDGSNFTLKIRSTKLEDSAMYFCASNRGQEQYFGPGTRLTVT.

This clonotype came up once. This chain uses TRBV7-6 with TRBJ2-7; 9 nucleotides agree with TRBD1. Germline V gives CDR1 SGHVS, CDR2 FNYEAQ. The CDR3 is made up of 15 amino acids. The V segment lost 5 bases and the J segment 4 bases; nucleotides outside the gene matches: 9. Here the CDR3 reads CASSLSPGQGYEQYF. Here the CDR3 DNA reads TGTGCCAGCAGCCTAAGTCCGGGACAGGGTTACGAGCAGTACTTC.